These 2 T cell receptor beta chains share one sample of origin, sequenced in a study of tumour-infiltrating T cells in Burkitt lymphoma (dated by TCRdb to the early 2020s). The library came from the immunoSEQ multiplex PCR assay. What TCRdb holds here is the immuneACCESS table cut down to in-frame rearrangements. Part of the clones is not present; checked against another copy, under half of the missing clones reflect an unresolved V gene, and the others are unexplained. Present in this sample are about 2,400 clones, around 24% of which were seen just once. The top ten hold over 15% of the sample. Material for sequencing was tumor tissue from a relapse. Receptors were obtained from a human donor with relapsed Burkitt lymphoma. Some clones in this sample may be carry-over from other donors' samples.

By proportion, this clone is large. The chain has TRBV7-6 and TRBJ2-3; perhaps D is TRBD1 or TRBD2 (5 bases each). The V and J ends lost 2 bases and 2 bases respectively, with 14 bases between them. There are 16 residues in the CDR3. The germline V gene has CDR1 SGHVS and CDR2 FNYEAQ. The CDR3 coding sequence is TGTGCCAGCAGCTTAAAACCTGGGGGTGTCACAGATACGCAGTATTTT. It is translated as CASSLKPGGVTDTQYF.

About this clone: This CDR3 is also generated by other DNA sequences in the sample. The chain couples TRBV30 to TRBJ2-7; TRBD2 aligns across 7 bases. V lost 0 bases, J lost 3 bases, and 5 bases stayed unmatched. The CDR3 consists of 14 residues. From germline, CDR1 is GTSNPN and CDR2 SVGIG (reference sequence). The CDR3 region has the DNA TGTGCCTGGAGTGTACCTAGCGGCGGCTACGAGCAGTACTTC. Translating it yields CAWSVPSGGYEQYF.